This T cell receptor (beta chain) was captured in a study of T cell repertoires in ileal Crohn's disease. Produced via immunoSEQ multiplex PCR; TCRdb's table is partial and in-frame only. The sample includes 16,000 or so clones, about 80% of them seen just once. In germline, CDR1 is MNHNS, CDR2 SASEGT. This CDR3 region has 15 residues. Germline trimming cut 6 bases from V and 3 bases from J; bases unmatched to any gene: 5. The count of this clone is one. Input material: ileal tissue. This receptor was obtained from an adult with Crohn's disease. The J gene is TRBJ2-3, the V gene TRBV6-1, with 11 bases identical to TRBD1. CDR3 protein: CASSAGTGGTDTQYF. CDR3 coding DNA: TGTGCCAGCAGCGCCGGGACAGGGGGGACAGATACGCAGTATTTT.